This is a list of T cell receptor beta chains from one sample in a study of PD-1 blockade in classical Hodgkin lymphoma. Profiled with immunoSEQ multiplex PCR; TCRdb holds only in-frame clones, not every one. The data show more than 20,000 clones, approximately 79% seen once. This specimen consisted of peripheral blood mononuclear cells (PBMCs), obtained before the fourth cycle of nivolumab. Receptors originate from a human donor with classical Hodgkin lymphoma. Each CDR3 is given with its conserved first and last residue. Each record gives: CDR3 DNA, CDR3 protein, J gene, D gene, clone size, V gene. A D gene is named only where the DNA matches it firmly. Part of the rows lack a size; the others show once, few, many or a class for expanded clones.

cdr3_nt: TGTGCCAGCAGCCAAGGACTAGCCGCGTACCAAGAGACCCAGTACTTC
cdr3_aa: CASSQGLAAYQETQYF
j_call: TRBJ2-5
d_call: TRBD2
clone_size: NA
v_call: TRBV11-2

cdr3_nt: TGTGCCAGCAGCGGCGGGACAAACAATGAGCAGTTCTTC
cdr3_aa: CASSGGTNNEQFF
j_call: TRBJ2-1
d_call: NA
clone_size: NA
v_call: TRBV2

cdr3_nt: TGCAGTGCTAGGGACGAGTCAAAACCGTTCTTT
cdr3_aa: CSARDESKPFF
j_call: TRBJ1-1
d_call: NA
clone_size: NA
v_call: TRBV20-1

cdr3_nt: TGCGCCAGCAGCCAAGGTAGCGGGGGGCCGGAGACCCAGTACTTC
cdr3_aa: CASSQGSGGPETQYF
j_call: TRBJ2-5
d_call: TRBD2
clone_size: NA
v_call: TRBV4-1

cdr3_nt: TGTGCCAGCAGTGAGCGGGACTTAATACGCGAGCAGTACTTC
cdr3_aa: CASSERDLIREQYF
j_call: TRBJ2-7
d_call: NA
clone_size: few
v_call: TRBV25-1

cdr3_nt: TGTGCCAGCAGCGTAGGTTTGAGTGACGCGATTTACGAGCAGTACTTC
cdr3_aa: CASSVGLSDAIYEQYF
j_call: TRBJ2-7
d_call: NA
clone_size: NA
v_call: TRBV9

cdr3_nt: TGTGCCAGCAGCTTATTAGCCTACGAGCAGTACTTC
cdr3_aa: CASSLLAYEQYF
j_call: TRBJ2-7
d_call: NA
clone_size: once
v_call: TRBV7-2

cdr3_nt: TGTGCCAGCACCGGGGACAGGGAAAGGGGCTCCTATAATTCACCCCTCCACTTT
cdr3_aa: CASTGDRERGSYNSPLHF
j_call: TRBJ1-6
d_call: TRBD1
clone_size: NA
v_call: TRBV28

cdr3_nt: TGTGCCAGCAGCCCAAGACAGGGCCAAAGTACGCAGTATTTT
cdr3_aa: CASSPRQGQSTQYF
j_call: TRBJ2-3
d_call: TRBD1
clone_size: NA
v_call: TRBV5-6

cdr3_nt: TGTGCCAGCAGAGGACAGACCTATGGCTACACCTTC
cdr3_aa: CASRGQTYGYTF
j_call: TRBJ1-2
d_call: NA
clone_size: NA
v_call: TRBV28

cdr3_nt: TGTGCCAGCAGTCGGACAGGGGGAACCTACGAGCAGTACTTC
cdr3_aa: CASSRTGGTYEQYF
j_call: TRBJ2-7
d_call: TRBD1
clone_size: few
v_call: TRBV2